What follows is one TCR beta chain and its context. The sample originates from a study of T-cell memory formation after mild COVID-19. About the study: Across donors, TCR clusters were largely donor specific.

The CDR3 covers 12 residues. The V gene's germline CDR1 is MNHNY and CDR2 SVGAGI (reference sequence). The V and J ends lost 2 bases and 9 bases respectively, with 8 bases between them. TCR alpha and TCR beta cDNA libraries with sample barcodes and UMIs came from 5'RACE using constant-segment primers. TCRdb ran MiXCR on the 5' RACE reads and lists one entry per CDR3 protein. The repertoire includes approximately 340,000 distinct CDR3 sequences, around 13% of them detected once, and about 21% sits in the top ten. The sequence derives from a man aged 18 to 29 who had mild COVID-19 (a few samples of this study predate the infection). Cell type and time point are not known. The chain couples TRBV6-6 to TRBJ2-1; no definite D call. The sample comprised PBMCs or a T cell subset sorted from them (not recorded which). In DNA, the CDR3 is TGTGCCAGCAGTTACGCCGCTCTTGAGCAGTTCTTC. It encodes CASSYAALEQFF.